Sequencing of this TCR beta chain was carried out in a study of graft-versus-host responses after intestinal transplantation. Study-wide results and limits: Maximum circulating GvH clone levels tracked with early post-transplant HvG decreases. The presence of high graft-versus-host to host-versus-graft clonal ratios in allografts characterized patients with graft-donor T cell macrochimerism.

Points on this clone: Its antigen is unknown.

TCRdb keeps only in-frame clones here, not all; method: immunoSEQ multiplex PCR. The repertoire holds approximately 78,000 clones, with roughly 91% as singletons. The germline gives CDR1 MNHEY, CDR2 SVGAGI. This CDR3 has 14 amino acids. With 7 bases removed from V and 5 bases from J, the gap between germline ends came to 17 bases. The origin of this receptor is a human donor who was the organ donor for an intestinal transplant. This sequence joins TRBV6-5 and TRBJ2-5; the D call may be TRBD1 or TRBD2 (6 bases each). The sample consisted of unstimulated CD8+ T cells sorted from spleen or lymph node cells, taken before transplant. The DNA for the CDR3 is TGTGCCAGCACTAACAGGGCAGGGACTGAGACCCAGTACTTC. It yields the protein CASTNRAGTETQYF.